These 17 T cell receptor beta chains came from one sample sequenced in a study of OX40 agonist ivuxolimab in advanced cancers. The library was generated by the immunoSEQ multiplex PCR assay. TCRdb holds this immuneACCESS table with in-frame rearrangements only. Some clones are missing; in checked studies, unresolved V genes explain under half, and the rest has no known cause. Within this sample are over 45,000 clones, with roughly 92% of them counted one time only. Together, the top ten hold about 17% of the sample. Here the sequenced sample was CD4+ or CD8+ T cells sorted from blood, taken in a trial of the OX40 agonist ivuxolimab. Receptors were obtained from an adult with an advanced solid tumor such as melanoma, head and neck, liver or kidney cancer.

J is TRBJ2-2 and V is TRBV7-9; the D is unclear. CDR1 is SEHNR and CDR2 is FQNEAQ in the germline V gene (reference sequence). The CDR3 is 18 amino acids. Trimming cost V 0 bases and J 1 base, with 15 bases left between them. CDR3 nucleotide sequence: TGTGCCAGCAGCTTAGCGCCCTGGCAGGCGTTGAACACCGGGGAGCTGTTTTTT. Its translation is CASSLAPWQALNTGELFF.

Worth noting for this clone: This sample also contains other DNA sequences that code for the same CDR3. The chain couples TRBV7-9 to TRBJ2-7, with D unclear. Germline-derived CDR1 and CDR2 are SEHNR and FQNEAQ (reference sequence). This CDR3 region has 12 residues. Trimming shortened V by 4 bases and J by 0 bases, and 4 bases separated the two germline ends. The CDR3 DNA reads TGTGCCAGCAGCTATGACTCCTACGAGCAGTACTTC. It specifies CASSYDSYEQYF.

The CDR3 DNA is TGTGCCAGCAGTTTAGGCTCCCCTAACTATGGCTACACCTTC. Translating it yields CASSLGSPNYGYTF. V and J are TRBV27 and TRBJ1-2; D gene unclear. The V end was cut by 2 bases, the J end by 0 bases, with 7 bases between. This CDR3 is built from 14 residues. CDR1 MNHEY and CDR2 SMNVEV come from the germline V gene (reference sequence).

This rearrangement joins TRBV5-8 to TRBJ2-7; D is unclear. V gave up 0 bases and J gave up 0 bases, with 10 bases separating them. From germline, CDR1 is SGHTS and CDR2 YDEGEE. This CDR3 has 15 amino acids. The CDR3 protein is CASSLDVGRSYEQYF. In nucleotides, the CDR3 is TGTGCCAGCAGCTTGGACGTGGGCCGCTCCTACGAGCAGTACTTC.

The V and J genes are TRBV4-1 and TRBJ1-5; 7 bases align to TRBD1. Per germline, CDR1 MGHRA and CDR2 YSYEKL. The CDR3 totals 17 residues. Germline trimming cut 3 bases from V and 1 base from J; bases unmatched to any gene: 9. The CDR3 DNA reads TGCGCCAGCAGCCAGCAACCCACGACAGGGAGCAATCAGCCCCAGCATTTT. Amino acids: CASSQQPTTGSNQPQHF.

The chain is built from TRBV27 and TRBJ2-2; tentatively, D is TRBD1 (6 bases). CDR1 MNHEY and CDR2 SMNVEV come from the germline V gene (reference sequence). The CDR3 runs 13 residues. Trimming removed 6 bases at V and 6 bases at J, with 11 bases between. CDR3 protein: CASSPTGPGELFF. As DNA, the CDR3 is TGTGCCAGCAGCCCTACAGGGCCCGGGGAGCTGTTTTTT.

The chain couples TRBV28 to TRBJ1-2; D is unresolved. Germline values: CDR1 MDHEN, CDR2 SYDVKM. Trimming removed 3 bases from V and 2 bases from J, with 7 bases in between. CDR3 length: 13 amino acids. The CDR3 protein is CASSFSGNYGYTF. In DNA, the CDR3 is TGTGCCAGCAGTTTCTCTGGAAACTATGGCTACACCTTC.

CDR3: CASTEGGRAYNEQFF. The CDR3 DNA reads as TGTGCCAGCACCGAAGGCGGGAGGGCCTACAATGAGCAGTTCTTC. The rearrangement joins TRBV9 to TRBJ2-1; the match to TRBD2 covers 9 bases. This CDR3 is 15 amino acids long. Trimming at V came to 6 bases and at J to 2 bases, leaving 6 bases not matched to a gene. Per germline, CDR1 SGDLS and CDR2 YYNGEE.

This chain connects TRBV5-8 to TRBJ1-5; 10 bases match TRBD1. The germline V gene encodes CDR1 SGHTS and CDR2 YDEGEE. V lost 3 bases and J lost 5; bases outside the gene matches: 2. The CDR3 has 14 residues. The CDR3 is CASSSTGGYQPQHF. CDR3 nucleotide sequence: TGTGCCAGCAGCTCGACAGGGGGCTATCAGCCCCAGCATTTT.

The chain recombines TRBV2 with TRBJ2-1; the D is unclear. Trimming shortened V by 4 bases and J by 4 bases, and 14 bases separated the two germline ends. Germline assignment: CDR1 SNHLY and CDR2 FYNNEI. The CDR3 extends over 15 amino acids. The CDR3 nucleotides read TGTGCCAGCAGTGGAACAGACCTTCCGTACAATGAGCAGTTCTTC. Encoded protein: CASSGTDLPYNEQFF.

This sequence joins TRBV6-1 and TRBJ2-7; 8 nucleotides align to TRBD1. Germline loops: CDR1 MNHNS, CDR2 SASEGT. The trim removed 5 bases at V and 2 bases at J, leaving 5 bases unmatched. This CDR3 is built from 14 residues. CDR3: CASSKTGDTYEQYF. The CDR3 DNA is TGTGCCAGCAGTAAGACAGGGGATACCTACGAGCAGTACTTC.

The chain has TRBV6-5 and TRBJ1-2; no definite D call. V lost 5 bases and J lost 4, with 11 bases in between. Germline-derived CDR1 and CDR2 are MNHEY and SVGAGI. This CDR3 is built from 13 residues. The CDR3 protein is CASSPWGGYGYTF. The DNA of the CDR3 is TGTGCCAGCAGTCCCTGGGGTGGCTATGGCTACACCTTC.

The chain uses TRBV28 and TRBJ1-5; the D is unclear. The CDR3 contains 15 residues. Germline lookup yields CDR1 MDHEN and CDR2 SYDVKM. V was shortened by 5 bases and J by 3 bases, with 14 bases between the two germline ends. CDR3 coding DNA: TGTGCCAGCAGTCCACTTTCCGGATTCAATCAGCCCCAGCATTTT. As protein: CASSPLSGFNQPQHF.

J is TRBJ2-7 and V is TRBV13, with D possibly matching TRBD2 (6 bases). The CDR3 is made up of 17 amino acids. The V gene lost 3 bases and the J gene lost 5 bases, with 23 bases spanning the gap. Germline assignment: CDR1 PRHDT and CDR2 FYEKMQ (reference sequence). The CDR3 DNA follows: TGTGCCAGCAGCTTCATCGGGATGTCGGGACTTATCAACGAGCAGTACTTC. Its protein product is CASSFIGMSGLINEQYF.

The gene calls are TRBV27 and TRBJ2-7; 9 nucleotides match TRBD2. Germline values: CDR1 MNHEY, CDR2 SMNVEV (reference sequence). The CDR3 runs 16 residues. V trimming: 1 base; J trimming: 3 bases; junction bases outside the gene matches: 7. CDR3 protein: CASSLLSSGGNYEQYF. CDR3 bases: TGTGCCAGCAGTTTATTGAGTAGCGGGGGCAACTACGAGCAGTACTTC.

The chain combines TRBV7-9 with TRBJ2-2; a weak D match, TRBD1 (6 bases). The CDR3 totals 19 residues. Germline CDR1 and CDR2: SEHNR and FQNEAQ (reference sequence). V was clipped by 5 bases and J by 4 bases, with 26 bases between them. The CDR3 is CASSHPWEPRQVSTGELFF. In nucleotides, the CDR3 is TGTGCCAGCAGCCATCCATGGGAACCGAGACAGGTTTCCACCGGGGAGCTGTTTTTT.

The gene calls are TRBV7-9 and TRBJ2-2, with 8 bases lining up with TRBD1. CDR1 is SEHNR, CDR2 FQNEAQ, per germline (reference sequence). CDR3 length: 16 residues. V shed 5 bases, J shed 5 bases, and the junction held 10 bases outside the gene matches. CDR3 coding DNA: TGTGCCAGCAGCCGACTTGACAGGGGATGGACCGGGGAGCTGTTTTTT. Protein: CASSRLDRGWTGELFF.